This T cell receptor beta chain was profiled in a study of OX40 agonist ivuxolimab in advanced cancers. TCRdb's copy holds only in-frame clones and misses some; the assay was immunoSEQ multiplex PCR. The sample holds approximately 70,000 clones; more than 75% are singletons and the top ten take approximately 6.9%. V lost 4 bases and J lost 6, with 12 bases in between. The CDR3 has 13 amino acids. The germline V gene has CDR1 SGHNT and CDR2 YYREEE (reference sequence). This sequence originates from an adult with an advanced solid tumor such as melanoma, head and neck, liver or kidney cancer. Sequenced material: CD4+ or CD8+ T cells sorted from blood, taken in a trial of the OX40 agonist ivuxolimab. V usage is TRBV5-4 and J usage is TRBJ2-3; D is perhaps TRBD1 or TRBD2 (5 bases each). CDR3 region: CASSEGTSDTQYF. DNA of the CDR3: TGTGCCAGCAGCGAGGGGACGAGTGATACGCAGTATTTT.